The clone carrying this T cell receptor (beta chain) showed up just once. The Seattle patients joined while their infection was active and were tracked longitudinally afterward. The data were obtained in a study of blood T cell repertoires in COVID-19. For the study at large: The study drew acute and convalescent COVID-19 samples from the United States, Italy and Spain. Nucleic acid was either cDNA or gDNA, and it came from T cells, B-cell-depleted T cells, or PBMCs.

The ends lost 3 bases at V and 4 bases at J; junction bases unmatched: 4. The CDR3 spans 15 residues. Germline CDR1 and CDR2: SGDLS and YYNGEE. The assay was immunoSEQ multiplex PCR, and TCRdb's table has in-frame clones only and misses some. This table has roughly 58,000 clones, approximately 80% appearing once. This receptor was taken from a man between 60 and 75 years old with COVID-19, enrolled during active disease. The J gene is TRBJ2-5, the V gene TRBV9; 12 bases are shared with TRBD2. The sequenced sample was peripheral blood. The chain's CDR3 is CASSASGRAPETQYF. CDR3 nucleotide sequence: TGTGCCAGCAGCGCTAGCGGGAGGGCCCCAGAGACCCAGTACTTC.